A selection of T cell receptor beta chains follows, all from one sample in a study of CD8 T cells in ankylosing spondylitis. TCRdb ran MiXCR on the 5' RACE reads and lists one entry per CDR3 protein. Altogether some 840,000 distinct CDR3 sequences are present, roughly 12% being singletons, with the ten largest covering around 0.51%. Specimen: blood, either unsorted or a sorted T cell fraction (not recorded which). The source of these receptors is a male donor with ankylosing spondylitis. CDR3s include the opening cysteine and the closing phenylalanine or tryptophan. The D gene is left open where the match is weak. Not all rows give a size; the values are once, few, many and, for expanded clones, a class.

size	V	J	D	length	CDR3	DNA
few	TRBV7-2	TRBJ2-1	NA	15	CASSRSGQIHNEQFF	TGTGCCAGCAGCAGAAGCGGGCAGATCCACAATGAGCAGTTCTTC
NA	TRBV5-1	TRBJ2-1	TRBD2	15	CASSLSLAGSNEQFF	TGCGCCAGCAGCTTAAGCCTAGCGGGAAGCAATGAGCAGTTCTTC
few	TRBV7-2	TRBJ2-2	NA	15	CASTSRADNTGELFF	TGTGCCAGCACCAGTCGGGCGGACAACACCGGGGAGCTGTTTTTT
few	TRBV5-1	TRBJ2-7	TRBD2	14	CASSLVAGVPEQYF	TGCGCCAGCAGCTTGGTAGCGGGAGTACCCGAGCAGTACTTC
few	TRBV9	TRBJ1-6	TRBD1	14	CASSSDRVSSPLHF	TGTGCCAGCAGCTCAGACAGGGTTAGTTCACCCCTCCACTTT
few	TRBV7-8	TRBJ2-3	TRBD2	17	CASSPNGGAGGTDTQYF	TGTGCCAGCAGCCCTAACGGGGGAGCGGGAGGCACAGATACGCAGTATTTT
NA	TRBV6-5	TRBJ2-1	TRBD2	15	CASSYVLAGEYEQFF	TGTGCCAGCAGTTACGTGCTAGCGGGAGAGTATGAGCAGTTCTTC
NA	TRBV4-2	TRBJ2-7	TRBD2	16	CASSQVSLAGNYEQYF	TGTGCCAGCAGCCAAGTGAGTCTAGCGGGAAACTACGAGCAGTACTTC
once	TRBV9	TRBJ2-5	TRBD2	16	CASSVTPSGGAGTQYF	TGTGCCAGCAGCGTAACCCCTAGCGGGGGGGCCGGGACCCAGTACTTC
few	TRBV2	TRBJ2-1	TRBD2	15	CASSVTGRAYNEQFF	TGTGCCAGCAGTGTTACCGGGAGGGCCTACAATGAGCAGTTCTTC
few	TRBV6-1	TRBJ1-3	NA	14	CASSAILGGNTIYF	TGTGCCAGCAGTGCGATCCTAGGGGGAAACACCATATATTTT
NA	TRBV6-6	TRBJ2-7	NA	13	CASSPKEDYEQYF	TGTGCCAGCAGTCCAAAGGAGGACTACGAGCAGTACTTC
NA	TRBV29-1	TRBJ2-3	NA	15	CSVASDLGGTDTQYF	TGCAGCGTCGCTTCAGACCTGGGGGGCACAGATACGCAGTATTTT
NA	TRBV10-3	TRBJ1-2	NA	16	CAISDLRGLGVYGYTF	TGTGCCATCAGTGACCTAAGGGGTTTAGGGGTGTATGGCTACACCTTC
NA	TRBV6-1	TRBJ2-7	NA	16	CASSEDELRGTYEQYF	TGTGCCAGCAGTGAAGATGAGTTGAGGGGCACCTACGAGCAGTACTTC
NA	TRBV20-1	TRBJ2-3	NA	14	CSARDMGGTDTQYF	TGCAGTGCTAGAGATATGGGGGGCACAGATACGCAGTATTTT
NA	TRBV7-2	TRBJ2-7	TRBD1	13	CASSSVGQGRQYF	TGTGCCAGCAGCTCCGTGGGACAGGGGAGGCAGTACTTC
NA	TRBV7-9	TRBJ1-3	NA	16	CASSPFGSTSGNTIYF	TGTGCCAGCAGCCCATTTGGGAGTACCTCTGGAAACACCATATATTTT
few	TRBV7-2	TRBJ1-1	NA	14	CASSPLWSNTEAFF	TGTGCCAGCAGCCCCCTTTGGTCCAATACTGAAGCTTTCTTT
NA	TRBV18	TRBJ2-1	TRBD2	14	CASSGLAGRNEQFF	TGTGCCAGCTCAGGACTAGCGGGACGTAATGAGCAGTTCTTC
NA	TRBV5-1	TRBJ2-7	NA	16	CASSLIPGKGAYEQYF	TGCGCCAGCAGCTTAATCCCAGGGAAGGGCGCCTACGAGCAGTACTTC
NA	TRBV20-1	TRBJ2-2	NA	12	CSARSSPGELFF	TGCAGTGCTAGATCCAGTCCCGGGGAGCTGTTTTTT
few	TRBV7-2	TRBJ1-3	NA	15	CASSLRSGSGNTIYF	TGTGCCAGCAGCTTGAGAAGCGGCTCTGGAAACACCATATATTTT
many	TRBV7-2	TRBJ2-2	TRBD2	14	CASRLRGGTGELFF	TGTGCCAGCAGGCTCCGGGGGGGCACCGGGGAGCTGTTTTTT
many	TRBV5-1	TRBJ2-1	TRBD2	15	CASSSTSGRANEQFF	TGCGCCAGCAGCTCAACTAGCGGGAGGGCCAATGAGCAGTTCTTC
NA	TRBV5-1	TRBJ2-3	TRBD2	15	CASSHRLATTDTQYF	TGCGCCAGCAGCCACCGACTAGCGACCACAGATACGCAGTATTTT
few	TRBV28	TRBJ2-1	NA	12	CASSAAYNEQFF	TGTGCCAGCAGCGCTGCCTACAATGAGCAGTTCTTC
few	TRBV4-2	TRBJ2-3	NA	16	CASRQSGRASTDTQYF	TGTGCCAGCAGACAGTCAGGGCGGGCTAGCACAGATACGCAGTATTTT
many	TRBV20-1	TRBJ2-1	TRBD2	15	CSASFSGGEFYEQFF	TGCAGTGCTAGCTTTAGCGGGGGGGAATTTTACGAGCAGTTCTTC
NA	TRBV20-1	TRBJ1-4	NA	11	CSARYSERLFF	TGCAGTGCTAGATACTCTGAGAGACTGTTTTTT
NA	TRBV4-1	TRBJ2-3	NA	17	CASSHLSTGSDTDTQYF	TGCGCCAGCAGCCACCTTTCGACCGGGAGCGACACAGATACGCAGTATTTT
NA	TRBV5-1	TRBJ2-1	NA	16	CASSPGGTASYNEQFF	TGCGCCAGCAGCCCTGGAGGGACAGCTTCCTACAATGAGCAGTTCTTC
NA	TRBV6-1	TRBJ2-1	TRBD2	15	CASQVGGGGCNEQFF	TGTGCCTCTCAGGTTGGCGGGGGGGGCTGTAATGAGCAGTTCTTC
few	TRBV5-1	TRBJ2-3	NA	14	CASSRGEFTDTQYF	TGCGCCAGCAGCCGGGGAGAGTTCACAGATACGCAGTATTTT
many	TRBV20-1	TRBJ2-7	TRBD1	10	CSAVGQGQYF	TGCAGTGCCGTTGGACAGGGGCAGTATTTC
few	TRBV18	TRBJ2-6	NA	14	CASSRARGANVLTF	TGTGCCAGCTCAAGGGCGAGGGGGGCCAACGTCCTGACTTTC
NA	TRBV4-3	TRBJ1-1	NA	14	CASSRDERYTEAFF	TGCGCCAGCAGCCGGGATGAGCGTTATACTGAAGCTTTCTTT
NA	TRBV24-1	TRBJ1-1	TRBD1	13	CATSDTGTGKAFF	TGTGCCACCAGTGACACCGGGACAGGGAAAGCTTTCTTT
few	TRBV7-3	TRBJ1-1	NA	14	CASSPRARGTEAFF	TGTGCCAGCAGCCCCCGGGCACGTGGAACTGAAGCTTTCTTT
NA	TRBV25-1	TRBJ1-1	NA	14	CASSVRAFGTEAFF	TGTGCCAGCAGTGTGAGGGCCTTCGGGACTGAAGCTTTCTTT
NA	TRBV21-1	TRBJ1-6	NA	13	CASSKWGNSPLHF	TGTGCCAGCAGCAAATGGGGGAATTCACCCCTCCACTTT
NA	TRBV20-1	TRBJ1-5	NA	14	CSASGRPGNQPQHF	TGCAGTGCTAGTGGACGCCCGGGCAATCAGCCCCAGCATTTT
few	TRBV18	TRBJ1-5	TRBD1	14	CASSPTGKGQPQHF	TGTGCCAGCTCTCCGACAGGGAAAGGACAGCCCCAGCATTTT
NA	TRBV20-1	TRBJ2-3	NA	14	CSARSEVETDTQYF	TGCAGTGCTAGGTCTGAGGTGGAGACAGATACGCAGTATTTT
few	TRBV6-2/TRBV6-3	TRBJ2-7	NA	14	CASSYLTGRYEQYF	TGTGCCAGCAGTTACCTAACAGGGCGCTACGAGCAGTACTTC
NA	TRBV7-8	TRBJ1-5	NA	15	CASSLVGYRNQPQHF	TGTGCCAGCAGCTTAGTGGGTTACCGCAATCAGCCCCAGCATTTT
many	TRBV5-1	TRBJ2-5	NA	11	CASSIQETQYF	TGTGCCAGCAGCATCCAAGAGACCCAGTACTTC
NA	TRBV5-1	TRBJ2-3	TRBD2	14	CASSTSGNTDTQYF	TGCGCCAGCAGTACTAGCGGGAACACAGATACGCAGTATTTT
NA	TRBV7-9	TRBJ2-3	NA	15	CASSLVRGASDTQYF	TGTGCCAGCAGCTTAGTACGGGGGGCATCAGATACGCAGTATTTT
once	TRBV27	TRBJ1-6	NA	16	CASSQKFQGGNSPLHF	TGTGCCAGCAGTCAAAAATTCCAGGGTGGTAATTCACCCCTCCACTTT
NA	TRBV28	TRBJ2-3	TRBD2	17	CASRPRSRTSFTDTQYF	TGTGCCAGCAGGCCACGCTCGCGGACTAGCTTCACAGATACGCAGTATTTT
NA	TRBV6-5	TRBJ2-1	TRBD2	15	CVSSYSAGGHNEQFF	TGTGTCAGCAGTTACTCAGCGGGAGGCCACAATGAGCAGTTCTTC